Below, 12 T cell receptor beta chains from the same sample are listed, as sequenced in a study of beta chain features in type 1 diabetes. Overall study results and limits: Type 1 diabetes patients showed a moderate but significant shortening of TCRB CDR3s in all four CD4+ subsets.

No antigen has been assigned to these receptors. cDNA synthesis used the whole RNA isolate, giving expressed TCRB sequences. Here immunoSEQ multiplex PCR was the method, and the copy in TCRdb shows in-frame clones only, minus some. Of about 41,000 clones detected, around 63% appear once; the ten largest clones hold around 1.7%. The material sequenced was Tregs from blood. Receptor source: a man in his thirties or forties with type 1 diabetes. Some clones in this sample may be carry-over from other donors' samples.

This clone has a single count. The CDR3: CASSPLFDFYEQYF. CDR3 coding DNA: TGCGCCAGCAGCCCGCTCTTTGACTTCTACGAGCAGTACTTC. The rearrangement uses TRBV5-1 and TRBJ2-7; D is ambiguous. V dropped 4 bases and J dropped 3 bases, with 14 bases sitting between them. CDR1 is SGHRS, CDR2 YFSETQ, per germline. This CDR3 has 14 amino acids.

The CDR3 nucleotides are TGTGCCAGCAGCCCCCAGGGGACTACGTCAAGGGAGCAGTACTTC. It is translated as CASSPQGTTSREQYF. V and J are TRBV7-9 and TRBJ2-7; a possible D gene is TRBD2 (7 bases). V lost 5 bases and J 7 bases, leaving 21 bases between the germline ends. The CDR3 runs 15 residues. Germline CDR1 SEHNR, CDR2 FQNEAQ (reference sequence).

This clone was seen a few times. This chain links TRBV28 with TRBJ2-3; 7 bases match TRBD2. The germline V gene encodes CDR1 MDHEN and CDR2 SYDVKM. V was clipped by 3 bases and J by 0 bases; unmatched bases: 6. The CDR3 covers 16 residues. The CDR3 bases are TGTGCCAGCAGTTTCGGGGGGACGGATAGCACAGATACGCAGTATTTT. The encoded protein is CASSFGGTDSTDTQYF.

The DNA for the CDR3 is TGTGCCAGCAGCTTAATGGGGACAGGCTCCTACAATGAGCAGTTCTTC. This encodes CASSLMGTGSYNEQFF. V is TRBV7-3 and J is TRBJ2-1; 8 bases align to TRBD1. There are 16 residues in the CDR3. J was trimmed by 0 bases and V by 1 base; bases with no gene match: 2. Germline lookup yields CDR1 SGHTA and CDR2 FQGTGA. The full variable domain, its missing parts supplied by reference TRBV7-3 and TRBJ2-1, is GAGVSQTPSNKVTEKGKYVELRCDPISGHTALYWYRQSLGQGPEFLIYFQGTGAADDSGLPNDRFFAVRPEGSVSTLKIQRTERGDSAVYLCASSLMGTGSYNEQFFGPGTRLTVL.

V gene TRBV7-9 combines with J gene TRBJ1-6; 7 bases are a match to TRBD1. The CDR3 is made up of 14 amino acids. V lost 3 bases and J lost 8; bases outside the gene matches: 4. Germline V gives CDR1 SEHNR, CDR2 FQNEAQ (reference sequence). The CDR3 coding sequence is TGTGCCAGCAGCTTCGACAGGGTTGATTCACCCCTCCACTTT. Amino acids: CASSFDRVDSPLHF.

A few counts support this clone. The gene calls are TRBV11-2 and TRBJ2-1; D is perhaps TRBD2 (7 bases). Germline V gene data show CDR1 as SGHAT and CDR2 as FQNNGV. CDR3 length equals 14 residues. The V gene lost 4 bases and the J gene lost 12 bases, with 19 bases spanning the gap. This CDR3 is CASSSTHPGGRQFF. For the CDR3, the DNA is TGTGCCAGCAGCTCGACCCACCCGGGGGGCCGGCAGTTCTTC.

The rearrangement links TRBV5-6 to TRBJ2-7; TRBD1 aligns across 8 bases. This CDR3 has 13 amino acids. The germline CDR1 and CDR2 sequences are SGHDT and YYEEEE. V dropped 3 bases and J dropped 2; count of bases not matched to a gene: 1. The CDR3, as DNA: TGTGCCAGCAGCTGGGACAGGACCTACGAGCAGTACTTC. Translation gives CASSWDRTYEQYF. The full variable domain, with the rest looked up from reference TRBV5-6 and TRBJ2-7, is DAGVTQSPTHLIKTRGQQVTLRCSPKSGHDTVSWYQQALGQGPQFIFQYYEEEERQRGNFPDRFSGHQFPNYSSELNVNALLLGDSALYLCASSWDRTYEQYFGPGTRLTVT.

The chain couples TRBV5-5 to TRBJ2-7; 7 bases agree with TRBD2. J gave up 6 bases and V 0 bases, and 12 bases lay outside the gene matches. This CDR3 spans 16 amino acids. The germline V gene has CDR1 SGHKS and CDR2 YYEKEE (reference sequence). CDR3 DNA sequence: TGTGCCAGCAGCTTGGATCCAGCGGGGTCCTCTATCGAGCAGTACTTC. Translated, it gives CASSLDPAGSSIEQYF.

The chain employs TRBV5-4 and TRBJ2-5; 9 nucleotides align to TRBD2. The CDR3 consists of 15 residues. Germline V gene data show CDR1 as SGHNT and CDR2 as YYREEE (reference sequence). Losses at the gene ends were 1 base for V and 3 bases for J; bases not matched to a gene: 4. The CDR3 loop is CASSLSAGGEETQYF. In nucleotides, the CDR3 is TGTGCCAGCAGCTTGTCAGCGGGGGGCGAAGAGACCCAGTACTTC. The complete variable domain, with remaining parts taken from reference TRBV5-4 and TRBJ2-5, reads ETGVTQSPTHLIKTRGQQVTLRCSSQSGHNTVSWYQQALGQGPQFIFQYYREEENGRGNFPPRFSGLQFPNYSSELNVNALELDDSALYLCASSLSAGGEETQYFGPGTRLLVL.

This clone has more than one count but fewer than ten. CDR3: CASSRQARTGDNSPLHF. The CDR3 DNA reads TGCGCCAGCAGCCGCCAAGCCAGGACAGGGGATAATTCACCCCTCCACTTT. V gene TRBV4-1 combines with J gene TRBJ1-6, with 9 bases matching TRBD1. Germline assignment: CDR1 MGHRA and CDR2 YSYEKL. The ends lost 4 bases at V and 5 bases at J; junction bases unmatched: 9. The CDR3 runs to 17 residues.

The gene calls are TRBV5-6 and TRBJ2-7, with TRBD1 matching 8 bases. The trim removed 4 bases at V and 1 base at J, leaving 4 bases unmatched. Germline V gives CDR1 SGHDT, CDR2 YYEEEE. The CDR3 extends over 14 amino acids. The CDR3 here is CASSPRDRSYEQYF. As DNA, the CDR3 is TGTGCCAGCAGCCCAAGGGACAGGTCCTACGAGCAGTACTTC.

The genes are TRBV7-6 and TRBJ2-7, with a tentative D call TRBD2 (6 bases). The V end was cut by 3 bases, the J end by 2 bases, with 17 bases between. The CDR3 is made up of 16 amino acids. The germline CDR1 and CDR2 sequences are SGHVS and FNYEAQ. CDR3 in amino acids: CASSFGGVTATYEQYF. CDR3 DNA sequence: TGTGCCAGCAGCTTCGGAGGGGTTACTGCCACCTACGAGCAGTACTTC.